This note documents a single T cell receptor (beta chain) sequence. TCRdb keeps only in-frame clones here, not all; method: immunoSEQ multiplex PCR. The data contain around 200,000 clones, roughly 88% of them singletons. The data were obtained in a study of blood T cell repertoires in COVID-19. The TCR sequence derives from a human donor with active or convalescent COVID-19. The donor label of this sample is uncertain. The sample taken for sequencing was peripheral blood.

The CDR3 region has the DNA TGTGCCAGCAGCTTATTCCGTAAGAGCGGAAGCAAGGGCAATGAGCAGTTCTTC. It encodes CASSLFRKSGSKGNEQFF. The rearrangement joins TRBV13 to TRBJ2-1; tentative D call: TRBD2 (5 bases). This CDR3 is 18 amino acids long. Germline V lookup: CDR1 PRHDT, CDR2 FYEKMQ (reference sequence). With 2 bases removed from V and 6 bases from J, the gap between germline ends came to 23 bases.